Listed here are 17 T cell receptor beta chains from one sample, sequenced in a study of blood T cell repertoires in COVID-19. Produced via immunoSEQ multiplex PCR; TCRdb's table is partial and in-frame only. The sample consists of under 150,000 clones, roughly 80% of them appearing once. Sequencing input: peripheral blood. These receptors were collected from a woman in her sixties or seventies with acute or convalescent COVID-19.

This chain joins TRBV28 and TRBJ1-5; TRBD1 aligns across 9 bases. The CDR3 is 15 residues long. With 7 bases clipped from V and 2 bases from J, the junction kept 6 bases outside the gene matches. Germline-derived CDR1 and CDR2 are MDHEN and SYDVKM. For the CDR3, the DNA is TGTGCCAGCATAACAGGGGGCGGCGGCAATCAGCCCCAGCATTTT. This encodes CASITGGGGNQPQHF. The full variable domain, rest sourced from reference TRBV28 and TRBJ1-5, is DVKVTQSSRYLVKRTGEKVFLECVQDMDHENMFWYRQDPGLGLRLIYFSYDVKMKEKGDIPEGYSVSREKKERFSLILESASTNQTSMYLCASITGGGGNQPQHFGDGTRLSIL.

CDR3 amino acids: CASSEGTVNEKLFF. CDR3 sequence (DNA): TGTGCCAGCAGCGAGGGGACAGTTAATGAAAAACTGTTTTTT. J is TRBJ1-4 and V is TRBV9, with 7 nucleotides matching TRBD1. Germline assignment: CDR1 SGDLS and CDR2 YYNGEE. The CDR3 has 14 amino acids. Losses at the gene ends were 3 bases for V and 4 bases for J; bases not matched to a gene: 3.

The CDR3 region has the DNA TGTGCCAGCAGTCGGAGGTCGGGGGAGACCCAGTACTTC. As protein: CASSRRSGETQYF. This chain joins TRBV25-1 and TRBJ2-5; D may be TRBD2 (5 bases). Germline CDR1 and CDR2: MGHDK and SYGVNS. V dropped 5 bases and J dropped 5 bases, with 12 bases sitting between them. CDR3 length equals 13 residues.

The chain has TRBV19 and TRBJ2-7; 8 positions match TRBD2. Germline-derived CDR1 and CDR2 are LNHDA and SQIVND (reference sequence). The CDR3 runs to 14 residues. V was pared by 3 bases and J by 5 bases, with 6 bases of the junction left unmatched. The CDR3 protein is CASSMGLGRDEQYF. CDR3 in DNA: TGTGCCAGTAGTATGGGACTAGGTCGGGACGAGCAGTACTTC.

The V call is TRBV6-2 or TRBV6-3, the J call TRBJ2-7; perhaps TRBD1 as D (7 bases). Germline V lookup: CDR1 MNHEY, CDR2 SVGEGT. Trimming pared 0 bases from V and 0 bases from J, leaving 18 bases between. The CDR3 extends over 18 amino acids. CDR3 bases: TGTGCCAGCAGTTACTCGATAGGAGGGGGCTCTGACTCCTACGAGCAGTACTTC. Protein sequence: CASSYSIGGGSDSYEQYF.

The rearrangement uses TRBV28 and TRBJ2-5, with D hard to call. CDR1 and CDR2 (germline): MDHEN, SYDVKM. The CDR3 is 14 residues long. Trimming took off 5 bases at V and 2 bases at J, with 12 bases between the two ends. CDR3 protein: CASSGVGRQETQYF. CDR3 nucleotide sequence: TGTGCCAGCAGTGGAGTAGGTAGACAAGAGACCCAGTACTTC. Drawing the rest from reference TRBV28 and TRBJ2-5, the complete variable domain is DVKVTQSSRYLVKRTGEKVFLECVQDMDHENMFWYRQDPGLGLRLIYFSYDVKMKEKGDIPEGYSVSREKKERFSLILESASTNQTSMYLCASSGVGRQETQYFGPGTRLLVL.

The chain uses TRBV6-5 and TRBJ2-3, with 8 bases matching TRBD2. CDR1 is MNHEY and CDR2 is SVGAGI in the germline V gene. This CDR3 spans 15 amino acids. The V gene end was trimmed by 8 bases and the J gene end by 4 bases; junction bases not matched to a gene: 11. The CDR3 region is CASRAGGVRADTQYF. In DNA, the CDR3 is TGTGCCAGCCGCGCGGGGGGAGTAAGGGCAGATACGCAGTATTTT.

The J gene is TRBJ2-5, the V gene TRBV27; maybe TRBD1 (7 bases). This CDR3 is 13 amino acids long. The germline V gene encodes CDR1 MNHEY and CDR2 SMNVEV (reference sequence). V gave up 5 bases and J gave up 5 bases, with 12 bases separating them. The CDR3 DNA reads TGTGCCAGCAGTAACCAGGGGGGTGAGACCCAGTACTTC. It codes for CASSNQGGETQYF.

The chain is built from TRBV28 and TRBJ1-5; TRBD1 agrees at 9 bases. The CDR3 is 16 amino acids. The germline V gene encodes CDR1 MDHEN and CDR2 SYDVKM. J was trimmed by 6 bases and V by 6 bases; bases with no gene match: 12. In DNA, the CDR3 is TGTGCCAGCAGCACCAGACAGGGGGGTTTTTTTCAGCCCCAGCATTTT. Protein product: CASSTRQGGFFQPQHF. The full variable domain, in which reference TRBV28 and TRBJ1-5 provide the parts outside the CDR3, is DVKVTQSSRYLVKRTGEKVFLECVQDMDHENMFWYRQDPGLGLRLIYFSYDVKMKEKGDIPEGYSVSREKKERFSLILESASTNQTSMYLCASSTRQGGFFQPQHFGDGTRLSIL.

This chain connects TRBV28 to TRBJ1-2; D not resolved. V was shortened by 5 bases and J by 3 bases, with 10 bases between the two germline ends. The CDR3 contains 13 residues. Per germline, CDR1 MDHEN and CDR2 SYDVKM. The DNA for the CDR3 is TGTGCCAGCAGTCTAGCTAGGTACTATGGCTACACCTTC. Amino acid sequence: CASSLARYYGYTF.

This chain connects TRBV27 to TRBJ2-3; a possible D gene is TRBD1 (5 bases). Germline loops: CDR1 MNHEY, CDR2 SMNVEV (reference sequence). With 6 bases removed from V and 3 bases from J, the gap between germline ends came to 16 bases. The CDR3 is 15 residues long. The CDR3 nucleotides read TGTGCCAGCAGCCTAGGGGTGGGATTTACAGATACGCAGTATTTT. The encoded protein is CASSLGVGFTDTQYF.

The rearrangement uses TRBV7-8 and TRBJ1-1, with D possibly being TRBD1 (5 bases). The V gene lost 2 bases and the J gene lost 7 bases, with 14 bases spanning the gap. Per germline, CDR1 SGHVS and CDR2 FQNEAQ. The CDR3 extends over 14 amino acids. For the CDR3, the DNA is TGTGCCAGCAGCTTACTATTGGGGCAGGATGAAGCTTTCTTT. Translated: CASSLLLGQDEAFF.

The V and J genes are TRBV11-3 and TRBJ2-7, with 7 bases aligning to TRBD2. The CDR3 consists of 14 residues. V shed 3 bases and J 2 bases; nucleotides not matched to a gene: 4. CDR1 and CDR2 (germline): SGHNT, YENEEA. The CDR3 DNA reads as TGTGCCAGCAGCTTCGCTAGCGGAGCCTACGAGCAGTACTTC. Its translation: CASSFASGAYEQYF.

This sequence joins TRBV10-3 and TRBJ2-3; 10 bases match TRBD2. With 5 bases clipped from V and 0 bases from J, the junction kept 8 bases outside the gene matches. Looked up from germline, CDR1 is ENHRY and CDR2 is SYGVKD. This CDR3 has 17 amino acids. The CDR3 nucleotides are TGTGCCATCAGTACACGCGGACTAGCGGCTAGCACAGATACGCAGTATTTT. This encodes CAISTRGLAASTDTQYF.

The rearrangement uses TRBV7-2 and TRBJ2-7, with TRBD2 matching 11 bases. The CDR3 is 15 amino acids. Germline V lookup: CDR1 SGHTA, CDR2 FQGNSA. J was trimmed by 3 bases and V by 2 bases; bases with no gene match: 3. This chain's CDR3 is CASSLSGLAVYEQYF. Here the CDR3 DNA reads TGTGCCAGCAGCTTATCGGGACTAGCGGTCTACGAGCAGTACTTC.

The chain combines TRBV28 with TRBJ2-2; D possibly corresponds to TRBD1 (6 bases). The CDR3 contains 13 residues. CDR1 is MDHEN, CDR2 SYDVKM, per germline. V lost 6 bases and J lost 4, with 9 bases in between. Here the CDR3 DNA reads TGTGCCAGCAGACAGGGACCCACCGGGGAGCTGTTTTTT. It is translated as CASRQGPTGELFF.

This chain links TRBV29-1 with TRBJ2-1; TRBD2 might be the D (6 bases). Germline assignment: CDR1 SQVTM and CDR2 ANQGSEA. The CDR3 is 12 amino acids. Trimming took 7 bases from V and 7 from J, leaving 14 bases between them. The CDR3 DNA reads TGCAGCGCCACAATAGGAGGGAATGAGCAGTTCTTC. This translates into CSATIGGNEQFF.